This T cell receptor beta chain stems from a study of T cell responses to AZD1222 COVID-19 vaccine. General study results and limits: Two doses of AZD1222 preceded a rise in Spike-specific TCR breadth and depth. Clonal diversity may have been underestimated, and the donors were mostly white British, with more females than males. Unmutated regions of variants are reportedly targeted by nearly half of spike-specific TCRs.

As regards this clone: Its antigen is still unknown.

CDR1 MGHRA and CDR2 YSYEKL come from the germline V gene. This CDR3 has 14 amino acids. V lost 8 bases, J lost 4 bases, and 18 bases lay in between. Clones were sequenced by immunoSEQ multiplex PCR, and TCRdb holds only the in-frame ones, with some missing. The sample gives 85,000 to 130,000 clones, about 88% of which show up once; around 19% is in the top ten. This TCR was sampled from an adult in good health. The V call is TRBV4-1, the J call TRBJ2-7, with D maybe TRBD2 (6 bases). This specimen was peripheral blood, taken on day 0 of AZD1222 vaccination. The CDR3 sequence: CASATGRGGYEQYF. Written as DNA, the CDR3 is TGCGCCAGCGCAACGGGGCGGGGCGGATACGAGCAGTACTTC.